This section outlines one TCR beta chain sequence together with its context. MiXCR, run by TCRdb on the 5' RACE reads, gives a single entry per CDR3 protein. The table lists fewer than 60,000 distinct CDR3 sequences, 10% of them singletons. The CDR3 runs 14 residues. Per germline, CDR1 SGHRS and CDR2 YFSETQ. The V end was cut by 5 bases, the J end by 1 base, with 10 bases between. This specimen comes from a study of neurological immune-mediated disorders. Material: PBMCs. The V and J genes are TRBV5-1 and TRBJ2-4; D call uncertain. The clonotype originates from a man aged 65-85 years with HTLV-1-associated myelopathy (HAM/TSP). In DNA, the CDR3 is TGCGCCAGCAGTGATCACACCGCCAAAAACATTCAGTACTTC. Its translation: CASSDHTAKNIQYF.